The entry that follows covers one TCR beta chain sequence. The CDR3 loop spans 11 amino acids. V shed 4 bases and J shed 13 bases, with 10 bases lying between them. This specimen comes from a study of blood T cell repertoires in COVID-19. Some clones are missing from TCRdb's copy, which holds only in-frame ones; the method was immunoSEQ multiplex PCR. The table lists approximately 180,000 clones, 84% of them singletons. The V and J genes are TRBV12-3 or TRBV12-4 and TRBJ2-2, with D maybe TRBD1 (6 bases). Material: PBMCs or T cells enriched from blood (not recorded which). This sequence was found in a man aged 45-65 years who had recovered from COVID-19. DNA of the CDR3: TGTGCCAGCAGTTCACAGGGTGGGCTGTTTTTT. This sequence encodes CASSSQGGLFF.